This T cell receptor (beta chain) was observed in a study of radiotherapy plus CTLA-4 blockade in lung cancer listed by TCRdb under 2018. The study in broad terms: Objective responses were observed in 18% of enrolled patients, and disease control was achieved in less than 35%.

Focal radiation therapy combined with CTLA-4 blockade (ipilimumab) was tested in patients with chemo-refractory metastatic non-small-cell lung cancer. CDR1 and CDR2 (MGHRA, YSYEKL) derive from the germline V gene. V loses 0 bases, J loses 0 bases, and the germline ends lie 15 bases apart. From cysteine to phenylalanine, the CDR3 is 18 amino acids long. Only CDR3 DNA is held: 54 bases, read in frame from base 1. The paper as a whole reports these results and caveats: After treatment with radiotherapy and ipilimumab, TCR clones that came from tumors expanded in the peripheral blood. Increased serum interferon-beta after radiation, together with early dynamic changes in blood T cell clones, were reported to be the strongest predictors of response.

This clone was counted between two and nine times. The antigen it binds to is not known. Base qualities are not at hand, and no much larger clone is one base apart. The library was produced with the immunoSEQ multiplex PCR assay. TCRdb's version of the immuneACCESS table is confined to in-frame rearrangements and falls short of the full clone set. An unresolved V gene accounts for under half of the shortfall where checked; the remainder is of unknown origin. In all, the sample holds 84,000 or so clones, and roughly four fifths of those were seen once. In total, the top ten clones hold more than 12% of the sample.

The rearrangement combines TRBV4-1 with TRBJ2-1, with an unclear D gene assignment. This sequence originates from a human donor with non-small cell lung cancer that progressed on radiotherapy plus ipilimumab. This specimen consisted of peripheral blood, obtained from a patient treated with radiotherapy plus ipilimumab. The CDR3 protein: CASSQENPSKSSYNEQFF. In nucleotides, the sequence is TGCGCCAGCAGCCAAGAAAACCCCTCTAAGAGCTCCTACAATGAGCAGTTCTTC.